The T cell receptor (beta chain) described here comes from a study of technical replicates of blood from several donors. CDR3 length: 16 residues. The germline gives CDR1 SEHNR, CDR2 FQNEAQ (reference sequence). The V and J ends lost 5 bases and 4 bases respectively, with 20 bases between them. TCRdb's table, derived via immunoSEQ multiplex PCR, lists solely in-frame clones and lacks some. This sample has around 78,000 clones, with around 94% found just once. The rearrangement uses TRBV7-9 and TRBJ1-2, with D possibly being TRBD1 (6 bases). The clonotype originates from a human donor in good health. Sequenced material: T cells isolated from PBMCs. In DNA, the CDR3 is TGTGCCAGCAGCACGGGACAAAGGGTGGGGAGCTATGGCTACACCTTC. Translated: CASSTGQRVGSYGYTF.